This TCR beta chain was captured by sequencing in a study of T-cell memory formation after mild COVID-19. Across the whole study: TCR clusters largely stayed donor specific.

TCRdb independently ran MiXCR on the 5' RACE reads; one entry per CDR3 protein. The sample comprises about 440,000 distinct CDR3 sequences, over 15% of which are singletons, and roughly 8.4% rests with the top ten. This clonotype has only a few counts. No antigen is known for it. Study-level results: Some clones that responded were present in memory (sampled pre-infection), which suggests cross-reactive memory joined. CD4+ contracting clones were mainly CM and EM; CD8+ ones, EMRA. The authors did not confirm SARS-CoV-2 specificity of second-wave clones peaking day 37.

The TCR comes from an adult woman who had mild COVID-19 (a few samples of this study predate the infection). Cell type and time point are not known. Sequencing was performed on PBMCs or a T cell subset sorted from them (not recorded which).

CDR3 protein: CASSPEAMSNNEQFF. The CDR3 DNA sequence: TGTGCCAGCAGCCCCGAGGCCATGTCCAACAATGAGCAGTTCTTC. V gene TRBV7-9 combines with J gene TRBJ2-1, with no clear D. This CDR3 has 15 amino acids. From germline, CDR1 is SEHNR and CDR2 FQNEAQ (reference sequence). V gave up 5 bases and J gave up 5 bases, with 16 bases separating them.